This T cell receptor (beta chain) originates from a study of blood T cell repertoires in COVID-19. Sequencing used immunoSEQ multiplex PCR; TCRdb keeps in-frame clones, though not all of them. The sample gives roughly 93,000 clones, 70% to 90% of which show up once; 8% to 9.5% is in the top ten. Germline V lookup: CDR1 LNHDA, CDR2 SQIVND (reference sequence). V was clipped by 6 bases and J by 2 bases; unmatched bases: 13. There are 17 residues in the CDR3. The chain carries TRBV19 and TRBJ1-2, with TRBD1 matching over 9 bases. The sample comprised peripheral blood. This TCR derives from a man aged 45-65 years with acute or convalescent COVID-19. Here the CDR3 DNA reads TGTGCCAGTAGACACAGTAATTTGGGACAGGGAAACTATGGCTACACCTTC. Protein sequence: CASRHSNLGQGNYGYTF. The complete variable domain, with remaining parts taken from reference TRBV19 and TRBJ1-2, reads DGGITQSPKYLFRKEGQNVTLSCEQNLNHDAMYWYRQDPGQGLRLIYYSQIVNDFQKGDIAEGYSVSREKKESFPLTVTSAQKNPTAFYLCASRHSNLGQGNYGYTFGSGTRLTVV.